The 24 T cell receptor beta chains presented below share a single source sample, sequenced in a study of tumour-infiltrating T cells in Burkitt lymphoma. The protocol was immunoSEQ multiplex PCR, while the TCRdb copy is restricted to in-frame clones and leaves out a portion. This table holds just under 8,000 clones, roughly two thirds found once. The sequenced sample consisted of tumor tissue. These receptors all stem from a human donor with diffuse large B-cell lymphoma.

The J gene is TRBJ2-2, the V gene TRBV5-5; D not resolved. Trimming shortened V by 4 bases and J by 7 bases, and 14 bases separated the two germline ends. Per germline, CDR1 SGHKS and CDR2 YYEKEE (reference sequence). The CDR3 is made up of 14 amino acids. CDR3 sequence: CASSPTPGDGELFF. The DNA for the CDR3 is TGTGCCAGCAGCCCCACCCCGGGTGACGGGGAGCTGTTTTTT.

The rearrangement links TRBV5-6 to TRBJ2-7, with D maybe TRBD2 (5 bases). The V gene's germline CDR1 is SGHDT and CDR2 YYEEEE. CDR3 length equals 14 residues. V was cut by 2 bases and J by 0 bases, with 9 bases left in between. CDR3 sequence reads: CASSFVGSSYEQYF. The CDR3 DNA reads TGTGCCAGCAGCTTTGTAGGGAGCTCCTACGAGCAGTACTTC.

V usage is TRBV6-1 and J usage is TRBJ2-7, with D possibly being TRBD1 (6 bases). Germline-derived CDR1 and CDR2 are MNHNS and SASEGT. V was clipped by 8 bases and J by 5 bases, with 16 bases between them. This CDR3 region has 13 residues. DNA of the CDR3: TGTGCCAGCGCGAACAGGGATTTCCACGAGCAGTACTTC. Translating it yields CASANRDFHEQYF.

The gene calls are TRBV5-1 and TRBJ1-2; D ambiguous. This CDR3 comprises 15 residues. V lost 0 bases and J lost 3, with 12 bases in between. Per the germline V gene, CDR1 is SGHRS and CDR2 is YFSETQ. Here the CDR3 reads CASSLDSHGDYGYTF. The CDR3 coding sequence is TGCGCCAGCAGCTTGGATTCCCATGGGGACTATGGCTACACCTTC.

The chain combines TRBV19 with TRBJ2-7; TRBD2 matches at 9 bases. The CDR3 sequence is 15 residues long. V lost 5 bases and J lost 3; bases outside the gene matches: 8. The germline V gene has CDR1 LNHDA and CDR2 SQIVND (reference sequence). Here the CDR3 DNA reads TGTGCCAGTAGTCGAACTAGCGGGCCAAGCTACGAGCAGTACTTC. This sequence encodes CASSRTSGPSYEQYF.

This clone was counted once. The chain carries TRBV18 and TRBJ1-1; tentatively, D is TRBD1 (5 bases). Trimming removed 2 bases from V and 3 bases from J, with 13 bases in between. Looked up from germline, CDR1 is KGHSH and CDR2 is LQKENI. CDR3 size: 15 residues. CDR3 coding DNA: TGTGCCAGCTCACCAGGGGGGGTAAGGGACACTGAAGCTTTCTTT. It translates to CASSPGGVRDTEAFF.

Worth noting for this clone: The germline gene is not matched at one end of the junction; a read error may be the cause. The rearrangement uses TRBV5-8 and TRBJ2-3, with TRBD1 identical over 9 bases. This CDR3 is 14 amino acids long. CDR1 is SGHTS, CDR2 YDEGEE, per germline. The CDR3 reads CATPRDRDTNTQYF. CDR3 bases: TGTGCCACCCCGCGGGACAGGGACACAAATACGCAGTATTTT.

The genes are TRBV5-1 and TRBJ1-1; no firm D call. This CDR3 contains 14 residues. Trimming took off 4 bases at V and 4 bases at J, with 14 bases between the two ends. Germline values: CDR1 SGHRS, CDR2 YFSETQ. As DNA, the CDR3 is TGCGCCAGCAGCCAATCCTCCACCCGCACTGAAGCTTTCTTT. Amino acid sequence: CASSQSSTRTEAFF.

Within the sample, this clone is medium-sized. The J gene is TRBJ1-3, the V gene TRBV9; D is uncertain. Trimming cost V 0 bases and J 0 bases, with 7 bases left between them. The germline V gene encodes CDR1 SGDLS and CDR2 YYNGEE. The CDR3 is made up of 15 amino acids. CDR3 DNA: TGTGCCAGCAGCGTAGATCACAGCTCTGGAAACACCATATATTTT. This gives the protein CASSVDHSSGNTIYF.

V is TRBV29-1 and J is TRBJ2-7; unclear D gene. Germline V lookup: CDR1 SQVTM, CDR2 ANQGSEA. V was pared by 4 bases and J by 2 bases, with 6 bases between. The CDR3 covers 11 residues. CDR3 region: CSVAAAYEQYF. In nucleotides, the CDR3 is TGCAGCGTTGCTGCTGCCTACGAGCAGTACTTC.

This clone was picked up a small number of times. The V call is TRBV9, the J call TRBJ2-7; possible D gene TRBD2, 5 bases. With 4 bases removed from V and 4 bases from J, the gap between germline ends came to 15 bases. Germline CDR1 and CDR2: SGDLS and YYNGEE. CDR3 size: 14 residues. The CDR3 sequence is CASSISAKAYEQYF. In DNA form, the CDR3 reads TGTGCCAGCAGCATTAGCGCGAAAGCGTACGAGCAGTACTTC.

The rearrangement uses TRBV2 and TRBJ2-2, with a possible D match to TRBD1 (6 bases). V lost 6 bases and J lost 4, with 15 bases in between. The CDR3 totals 15 residues. Looked up from germline, CDR1 is SNHLY and CDR2 is FYNNEI. The CDR3 loop reads CASSRQAPGTGELFF. As DNA, the CDR3 is TGTGCCAGCAGCAGACAGGCCCCGGGCACCGGGGAGCTGTTTTTT.

The V call is TRBV10-3, the J call TRBJ2-5; 10 positions agree with TRBD2. Trimming cost V 2 bases and J 5 bases; bases outside gene matches: 8. The CDR3 runs to 16 residues. Germline CDR1 reads ENHRY; CDR2 reads SYGVKD. The CDR3 reads CAISETSGAPRETQYF. The CDR3 DNA follows: TGTGCCATCAGTGAGACTAGCGGGGCCCCAAGGGAGACCCAGTACTTC.

In its sample, this clone was seen a few times. This sequence joins TRBV7-6 and TRBJ2-1; D is possibly TRBD2 (6 bases). The CDR3 has 13 amino acids. Germline V gene sequence: CDR1 SGHVS, CDR2 FNYEAQ. V lost 4 bases to trimming and J lost 9 bases, with 13 bases between them. The CDR3 sequence: CASSYYMEGEQFF. Here the CDR3 DNA reads TGTGCCAGCAGCTACTACATGGAGGGTGAGCAGTTCTTC. Supplemented by reference TRBV7-6 and TRBJ2-1, the full variable domain reads GAGVSQSPRYKVTKRGQDVALRCDPISGHVSLYWYRQALGQGPEFLTYFNYEAQQDKSGLPNDRFSAERPEGSISTLTIQRTEQRDSAMYRCASSYYMEGEQFFGPGTRLTVL.

This clone was found a few times. The chain combines TRBV6-6 with TRBJ1-5, with unresolved D. Trimming removed 7 bases from V and 1 base from J, with 11 bases in between. This CDR3 region has 14 residues. The germline gives CDR1 MNHNY, CDR2 SVGAGI (reference sequence). This chain's CDR3 is CASNPMGSNQPQHF. In DNA form, the CDR3 reads TGTGCCAGCAATCCCATGGGGAGCAATCAGCCCCAGCATTTT.

The chain links TRBV29-1 to TRBJ1-2; D gene uncertain. This CDR3 region has 13 residues. V was trimmed by 4 bases and J by 0 bases, leaving 9 bases between them. From germline, CDR1 is SQVTM and CDR2 ANQGSEA. The CDR3 DNA reads TGCAGCGTTGCTGCGTCAGCTAACTATGGCTACACCTTC. Translation gives CSVAASANYGYTF. Full variable domain (remainder filled in from reference TRBV29-1 and TRBJ1-2): SAVISQKPSRDICQRGTSLTIQCQVDSQVTMMFWYRQQPGQSLTLIATANQGSEATYESGFVIDKFPISRPNLTFSTLTVSNMSPEDSSIYLCSVAASANYGYTFGSGTRLTVV.

This clone rates as medium-sized (0.01 to 0.1%). This chain connects TRBV6-5 to TRBJ1-2; D gene ambiguous. Germline values: CDR1 MNHEY, CDR2 SVGAGI. There are 15 residues in the CDR3. Deletions cut 0 bases from V and 4 bases from J, with 12 bases between. CDR3 nucleotide sequence: TGTGCCAGCAGTTACTCGATTTGGCTAGGCTATGGCTACACCTTC. Translating it yields CASSYSIWLGYGYTF.

The chain's CDR3 is CASSWKETQYF. In DNA form, the CDR3 reads TGCGCCAGCAGCTGGAAAGAGACCCAGTACTTC. The rearrangement links TRBV5-1 to TRBJ2-5; D call uncertain. This CDR3 region has 11 residues. Germline V gene sequence: CDR1 SGHRS, CDR2 YFSETQ. V was pared by 3 bases and J by 3 bases, with 3 bases between.

This clone showed up just a few times. The chain couples TRBV7-9 to TRBJ1-1, with TRBD1 identical over 7 bases. Trimming removed 4 bases from V and 11 bases from J; junction bases left unmatched: 10. The germline gives CDR1 SEHNR, CDR2 FQNEAQ (reference sequence). The length of the CDR3 is 13 residues. CDR3 coding DNA: TGTGCCAGCAGCTCTGGACAGGAGGTGCGGGCTTTCTTT. Protein: CASSSGQEVRAFF.

The rearrangement uses TRBV2 and TRBJ2-7; 11 bases align to TRBD1. The germline V gene encodes CDR1 SNHLY and CDR2 FYNNEI. Trimming took 3 bases from V and 2 from J; bases not matched to a gene: 3. This CDR3 has 15 residues. The CDR3 DNA follows: TGTGCCAGCAGTGAGGGGACAGGGGGAGCCTACGAGCAGTACTTC. Amino acids: CASSEGTGGAYEQYF.

In nucleotides, the CDR3 is TGTGCCAGCAGCCCCCCCGGGAATTCACCCCTCCACTTT. Translated: CASSPPGNSPLHF. This chain connects TRBV7-6 to TRBJ1-6, with D unresolved. Per the germline V gene, CDR1 is SGHVS and CDR2 is FNYEAQ. V was shortened by 5 bases and J by 7 bases, with 9 bases between the two germline ends. CDR3 length: 13 amino acids.

This clone was detected only once. V and J are TRBV9 and TRBJ1-4, with D uncertain. The CDR3 loop spans 16 amino acids. Trimming took off 0 bases at V and 8 bases at J, with 17 bases between the two ends. The V gene's germline CDR1 is SGDLS and CDR2 YYNGEE. CDR3 in amino acids: CASSVEAGRAGEKLFF. CDR3 nucleotide sequence: TGTGCCAGCAGCGTAGAAGCGGGCCGCGCGGGCGAAAAACTGTTTTTT.

V is TRBV1 and J is TRBJ1-5. TRBV1 counts as a pseudogene. This CDR3 region has 13 residues. CDR3 nucleotide sequence: TGCACCAGTAGGGTTAAGGGCAATCAGCCCCAGCATTTT. Translating gives CTSRVKGNQPQHF.

The genes are TRBV7-2 and TRBJ1-1; 7 bases fit TRBD1. Trimming cost V 3 bases and J 3 bases; bases outside gene matches: 1. CDR3 length: 13 residues. Germline-derived CDR1 and CDR2 are SGHTA and FQGNSA. The CDR3: CASSFTGDTEAFF. For the CDR3, the DNA is TGTGCCAGCAGCTTCACAGGGGACACTGAAGCTTTCTTT.